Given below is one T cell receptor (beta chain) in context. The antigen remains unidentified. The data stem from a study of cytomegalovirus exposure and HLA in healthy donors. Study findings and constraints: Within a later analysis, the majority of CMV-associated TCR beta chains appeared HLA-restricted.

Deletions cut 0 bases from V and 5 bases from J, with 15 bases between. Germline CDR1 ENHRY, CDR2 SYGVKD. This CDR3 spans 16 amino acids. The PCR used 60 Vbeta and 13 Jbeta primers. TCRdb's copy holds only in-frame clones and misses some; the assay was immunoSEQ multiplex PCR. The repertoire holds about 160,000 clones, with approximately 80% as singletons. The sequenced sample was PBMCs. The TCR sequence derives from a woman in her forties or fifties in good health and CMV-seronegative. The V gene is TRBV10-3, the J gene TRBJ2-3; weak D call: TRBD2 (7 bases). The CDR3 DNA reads TGTGCCATCAGTGAGTCGGGCGGGGAGGGGGGAGATACGCAGTATTTT. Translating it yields CAISESGGEGGDTQYF.